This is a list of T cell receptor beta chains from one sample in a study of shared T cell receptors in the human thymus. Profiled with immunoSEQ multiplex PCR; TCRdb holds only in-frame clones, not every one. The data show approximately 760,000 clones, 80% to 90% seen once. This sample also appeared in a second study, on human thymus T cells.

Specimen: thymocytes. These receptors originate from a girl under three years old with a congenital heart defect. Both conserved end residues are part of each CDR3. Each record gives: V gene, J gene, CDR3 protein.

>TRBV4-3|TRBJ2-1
CASSRLLAGGPRHNEQFF
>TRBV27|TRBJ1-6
CATGQKNNSPLHF
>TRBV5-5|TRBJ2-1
CASSFGAGDYNEQFF
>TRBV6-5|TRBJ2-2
CASSYGVGRGGELFF
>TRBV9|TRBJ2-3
CASSVESWTDTDTQYF
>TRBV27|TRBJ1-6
CASSRQGAPSSPLHF
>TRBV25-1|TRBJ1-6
CASSESGTGGSPLHF
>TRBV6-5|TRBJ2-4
CASSPDRFKNIQYF
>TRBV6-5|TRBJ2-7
CASRPSRDIYEQYF
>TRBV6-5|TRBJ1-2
CASSYLSVGQGGYTF
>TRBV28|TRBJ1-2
CASSPDSWGYGYTF
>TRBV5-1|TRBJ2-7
CASSLGVAGVVSTYEQYF
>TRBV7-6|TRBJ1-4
CASSLVRGLANEKLFF
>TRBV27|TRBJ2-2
CASSFSGSTGELFF
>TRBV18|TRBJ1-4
CASSPTGGADEKLFF
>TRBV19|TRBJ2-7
CASSPGTAYEQYF
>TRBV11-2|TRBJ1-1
CASSIGQGEAEAFF
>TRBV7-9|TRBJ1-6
CASSYLTGTPLHF
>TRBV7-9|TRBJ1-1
CASSLLADEAFF
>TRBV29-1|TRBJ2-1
CSGRPGIDEQFF